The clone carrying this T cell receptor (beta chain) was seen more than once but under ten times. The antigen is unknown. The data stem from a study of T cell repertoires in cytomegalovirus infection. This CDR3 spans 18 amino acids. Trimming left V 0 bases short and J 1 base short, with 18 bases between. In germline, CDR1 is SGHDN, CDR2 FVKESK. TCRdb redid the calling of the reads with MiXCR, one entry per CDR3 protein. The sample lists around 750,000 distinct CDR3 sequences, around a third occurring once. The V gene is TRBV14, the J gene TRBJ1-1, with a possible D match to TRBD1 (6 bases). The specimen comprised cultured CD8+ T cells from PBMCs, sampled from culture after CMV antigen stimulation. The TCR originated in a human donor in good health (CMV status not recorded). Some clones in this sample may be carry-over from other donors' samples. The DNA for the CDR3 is TGTGCCAGCAGCCAAGATTGGTTTTCGAGGACAGAGAACACTGAAGCTTTCTTT. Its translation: CASSQDWFSRTENTEAFF.